This T cell receptor (beta chain) was observed in a study of beta chain features in type 1 diabetes. Germline V CDR1 and CDR2: SGHRS, YFSETQ. CDR3 length equals 13 residues. Trimming took 7 bases from V and 5 from J, leaving 16 bases between them. The investigators reverse transcribed all of the isolated RNA, so they sequenced expressed TCRB transcripts. The table came from immunoSEQ multiplex PCR; TCRdb's copy has only in-frame clones and leaves some out. The sample holds around 13,000 clones, around 43% seen once. Input material: stem cell memory CD4+ T cells from blood. The gene calls are TRBV5-1 and TRBJ2-7; possibly TRBD2 for D (6 bases). The TCR sequence derives from a man between 18 and 35 years old in good health. DNA for the CDR3: TGCGCCAGCCGTTTAATAGGAGGGAACGAGCAGTACTTC. This codes for CASRLIGGNEQYF.